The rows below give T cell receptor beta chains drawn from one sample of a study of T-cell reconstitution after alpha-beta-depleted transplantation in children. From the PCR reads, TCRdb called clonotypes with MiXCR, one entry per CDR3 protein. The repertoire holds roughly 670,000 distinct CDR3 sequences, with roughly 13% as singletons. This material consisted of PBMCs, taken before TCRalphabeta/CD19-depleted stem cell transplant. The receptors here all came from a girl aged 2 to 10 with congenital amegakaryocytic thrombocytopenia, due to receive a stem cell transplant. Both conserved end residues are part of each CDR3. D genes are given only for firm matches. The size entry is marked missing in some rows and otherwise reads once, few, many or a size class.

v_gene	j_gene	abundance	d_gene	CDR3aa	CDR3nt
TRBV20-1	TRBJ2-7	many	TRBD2	CSARALAGYEQYF	TGCAGTGCTAGGGCTCTAGCGGGCTACGAGCAGTACTTC
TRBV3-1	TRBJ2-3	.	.	CASSQDRRDLQPGTQYF	TGTGCCAGCAGCCAAGACCGCCGGGACCTTCAGCCAGGTACGCAGTATTTT
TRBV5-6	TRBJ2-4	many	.	CASSLRGGIAKNIQYF	TGTGCCAGCAGCTTAAGGGGTGGGATAGCCAAAAACATTCAGTACTTC
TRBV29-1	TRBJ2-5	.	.	CSVRGSPGETQYF	TGCAGCGTTCGGGGAAGTCCGGGTGAGACCCAGTACTTC
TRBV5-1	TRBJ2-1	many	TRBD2	CASSLTSGIDNEQFF	TGCGCCAGCAGCTTGACTAGCGGGATTGACAATGAGCAGTTCTTC
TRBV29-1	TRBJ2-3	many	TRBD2	CSVEDRFTSGTDTQYF	TGCAGCGTTGAAGATCGTTTTACTAGCGGCACAGATACGCAGTATTTT
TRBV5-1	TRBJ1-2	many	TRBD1	CASSYTPGTGGYGYTF	TGCGCCAGCAGTTATACTCCCGGGACAGGAGGCTATGGCTACACCTTC
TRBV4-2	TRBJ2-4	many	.	CASSQGSGVRAKNIQYF	TGTGCCAGCAGCCAAGGTTCGGGGGTAAGGGCCAAAAACATTCAGTACTTC
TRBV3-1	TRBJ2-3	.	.	CASSQQPITDTQYF	TGTGCCAGCAGCCAGCAACCTATCACAGATACGCAGTATTTT
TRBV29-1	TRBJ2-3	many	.	CSVNRQFSTDTQYF	TGCAGCGTTAACCGACAGTTTAGCACAGATACGCAGTATTTT
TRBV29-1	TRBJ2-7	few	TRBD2	CSTQAGFPSYEQYF	TGCAGCACCCAAGCGGGGTTCCCTTCCTACGAGCAGTACTTC
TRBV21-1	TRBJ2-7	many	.	CASSHSPKQGQGIHEQYF	TGTGCCAGCAGCCATTCTCCAAAGCAAGGACAGGGTATTCACGAGCAGTACTTC
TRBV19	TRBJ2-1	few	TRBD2	CASSREGVTYNEQFF	TGTGCCAGTAGTCGGGAGGGAGTTACCTACAATGAGCAGTTCTTC
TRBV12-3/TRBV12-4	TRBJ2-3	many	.	CASRLIADTQYF	TGTGCCAGCAGATTAATAGCGGATACGCAGTATTTT
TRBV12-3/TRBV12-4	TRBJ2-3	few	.	CASGEIDTQYF	TGTGCCAGCGGGGAGATAGATACGCAGTATTTT
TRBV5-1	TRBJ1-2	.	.	CASREGTPGDYTF	TGCGCCAGCAGGGAGGGGACACCTGGGGACTACACCTTC
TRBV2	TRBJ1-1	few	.	CARTGFMNTEAFF	TGTGCCAGGACAGGTTTCATGAACACTGAAGCTTTCTTT
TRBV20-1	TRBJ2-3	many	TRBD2	CSARILAGGPGTQYF	TGCAGTGCTAGAATACTAGCGGGAGGGCCGGGTACGCAGTATTTT
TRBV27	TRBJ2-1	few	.	CASSPIQVVGEEQFF	TGTGCCAGCAGTCCTATACAGGTAGTGGGTGAGGAGCAGTTCTTC
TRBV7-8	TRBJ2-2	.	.	CASSTEGRGSLFF	TGTGCCAGCAGCACGGAGGGCAGGGGGTCGCTGTTTTTT
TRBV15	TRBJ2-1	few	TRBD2	CATSRGGGYNEQFF	TGTGCCACCAGCAGAGGGGGGGGGTACAATGAGCAGTTCTTC
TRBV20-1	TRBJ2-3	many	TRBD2	CSATGGAGGRDTQYF	TGCAGTGCCACGGGAGGGGCAGGTGGTCGGGATACGCAGTATTTT
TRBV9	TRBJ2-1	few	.	CASSFSQGSYEQFF	TGTGCCAGCAGCTTCAGCCAGGGGAGTTATGAGCAGTTCTTC
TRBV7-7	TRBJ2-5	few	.	CASSLGVNGGAETQYF	TGTGCCAGCAGCTTAGGGGTGAATGGGGGGGCCGAGACCCAGTACTTC
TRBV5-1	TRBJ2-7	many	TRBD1	CASSLEGAAYEQYF	TGCGCCAGCAGCTTGGAGGGGGCAGCGTACGAGCAGTACTTC
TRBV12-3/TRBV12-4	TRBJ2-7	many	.	CASSLSLYEQYF	TGTGCCAGCAGTTTAAGTCTCTACGAGCAGTACTTC
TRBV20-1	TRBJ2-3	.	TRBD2	CSVFRAGGTDTQYF	TGCAGTGTATTTCGAGCGGGAGGCACAGATACGCAGTATTTT
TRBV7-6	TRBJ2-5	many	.	CASILQETQYF	TGTGCCAGCATCCTACAAGAGACCCAGTACTTC
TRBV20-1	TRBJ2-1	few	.	CSAPQWSSYNEQFF	TGCAGTGCTCCCCAATGGAGCTCCTACAATGAGCAGTTCTTC
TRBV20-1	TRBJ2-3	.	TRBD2	CSATLAGGLITDTQYF	TGCAGTGCTACCCTAGCGGGAGGTCTTATCACAGATACGCAGTATTTT
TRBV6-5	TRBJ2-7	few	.	CASSYHVGQGYEQYF	TGTGCCAGCAGTTACCACGTTGGGCAGGGCTACGAGCAGTACTTC
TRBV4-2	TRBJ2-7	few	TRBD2	CASSLYSPMAGGPYAKYEQYF	TGTGCCAGCAGCCTCTACTCTCCTATGGCGGGAGGCCCCTATGCCAAATACGAGCAGTACTTC
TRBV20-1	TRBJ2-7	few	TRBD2	CSAREGTSGSSEQYF	TGCAGTGCTAGAGAGGGGACTAGCGGGAGTTCCGAGCAGTACTTC
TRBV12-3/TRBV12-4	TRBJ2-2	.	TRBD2	CATVGLAGPRAKSTGELFF	TGTGCCACCGTAGGACTAGCGGGACCTAGGGCAAAATCCACCGGGGAGCTGTTTTTT
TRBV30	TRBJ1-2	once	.	CAWSEGNGYTF	TGTGCCTGGAGTGAGGGGAATGGCTACACCTTC
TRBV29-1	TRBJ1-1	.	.	CSATGGNTEAFF	TGCAGCGCAACAGGTGGGAACACTGAAGCTTTCTTT
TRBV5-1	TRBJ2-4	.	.	CAIVSEGAKNIQYF	TGCGCCATCGTTTCCGAGGGAGCCAAAAACATTCAGTACTTC
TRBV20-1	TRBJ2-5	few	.	CSARWVWRSQETQYF	TGCAGTGCTAGATGGGTATGGCGGAGCCAAGAGACCCAGTACTTC
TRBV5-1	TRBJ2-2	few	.	CASSPTPGTVDRHTGELFF	TGCGCCAGCAGTCCCACCCCCGGGACGGTAGACCGCCATACCGGGGAGCTGTTTTTT
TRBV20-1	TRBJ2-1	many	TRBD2	CSTGLAGYNEQFF	TGCAGTACCGGACTAGCGGGGTACAATGAGCAGTTCTTC
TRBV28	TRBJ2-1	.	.	CASSHIAATYNEQFF	TGTGCCAGCAGTCACATAGCGGCTACATACAATGAGCAGTTCTTC
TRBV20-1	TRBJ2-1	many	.	CSASPGGSFNEQFF	TGCAGTGCTAGCCCCGGGGGAAGCTTCAATGAGCAGTTCTTC
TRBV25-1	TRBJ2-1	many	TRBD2	CASSEYWGPSGRAIGNEQFF	TGTGCCAGCAGTGAATATTGGGGACCTAGCGGGAGGGCCATAGGGAATGAGCAGTTCTTC
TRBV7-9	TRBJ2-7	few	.	CASSLALQPYEQYF	TGTGCCAGCAGCTTAGCGCTACAGCCCTACGAGCAGTACTTC
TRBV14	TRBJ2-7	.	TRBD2	CASSQDRASSGRAGNEQYF	TGTGCCAGCAGCCAAGATAGAGCTTCAAGCGGGAGGGCCGGGAATGAGCAGTACTTC
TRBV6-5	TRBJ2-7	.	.	CASSYSGGETTYEQYF	TGTGCCAGCAGTTACTCGGGCGGGGAGACAACCTACGAGCAGTACTTC
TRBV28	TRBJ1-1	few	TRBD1	CASSSWTGRTEAFF	TGTGCCAGCAGTAGCTGGACAGGGCGAACTGAAGCTTTCTTT
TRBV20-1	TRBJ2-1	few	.	CSASDTSSYNEQFF	TGCAGTGCTAGTGACACGAGCTCCTACAATGAGCAGTTCTTC
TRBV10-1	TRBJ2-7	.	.	CASSHPPLNEQYF	TGCGCCAGCAGTCACCCCCCACTTAACGAGCAGTACTTC
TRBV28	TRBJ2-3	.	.	CASSFLPFSDTQYF	TGTGCCAGCAGTTTCCTTCCTTTCTCGGATACGCAGTATTTT
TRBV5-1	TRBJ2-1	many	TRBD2	CASSFSGTSGGNEQFF	TGCGCCAGCAGTTTTTCCGGGACTAGCGGGGGAAATGAGCAGTTCTTC
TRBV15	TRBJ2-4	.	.	CATSRDAGLGNIQYF	TGTGCCACCAGCAGAGATGCGGGGTTAGGGAACATTCAGTACTTC
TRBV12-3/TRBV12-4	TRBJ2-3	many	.	CASSFFTDTQYF	TGTGCCAGCAGTTTTTTCACAGATACGCAGTATTTT
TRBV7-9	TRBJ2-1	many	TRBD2	CASSAPSGSNEQFF	TGTGCCAGCAGCGCCCCTAGCGGGAGCAATGAGCAGTTCTTC
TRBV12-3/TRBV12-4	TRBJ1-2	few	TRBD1	CASTSPEGTANYGYTF	TGTGCCAGCACCTCCCCTGAAGGGACAGCTAACTATGGCTACACCTTC
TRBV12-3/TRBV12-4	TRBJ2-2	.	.	CASSAVNTGELFF	TGTGCCAGCAGTGCGGTCAACACCGGGGAGCTGTTTTTT
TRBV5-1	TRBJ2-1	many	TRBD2	CASTAGTGLAGGRFF	TGCGCCAGCACCGCTGGGACTGGACTAGCGGGAGGACGGTTCTTC
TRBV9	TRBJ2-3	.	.	CASSVTSSVDTQYF	TGTGCCAGCAGCGTCACTAGCTCTGTAGATACGCAGTATTTT
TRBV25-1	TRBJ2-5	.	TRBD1	CAVGQGQTQYF	TGTGCCGTAGGACAGGGACAGACCCAGTACTTC
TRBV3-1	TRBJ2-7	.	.	CASSPGKIYEQYF	TGTGCCAGCAGCCCCGGAAAGATCTACGAGCAGTACTTC